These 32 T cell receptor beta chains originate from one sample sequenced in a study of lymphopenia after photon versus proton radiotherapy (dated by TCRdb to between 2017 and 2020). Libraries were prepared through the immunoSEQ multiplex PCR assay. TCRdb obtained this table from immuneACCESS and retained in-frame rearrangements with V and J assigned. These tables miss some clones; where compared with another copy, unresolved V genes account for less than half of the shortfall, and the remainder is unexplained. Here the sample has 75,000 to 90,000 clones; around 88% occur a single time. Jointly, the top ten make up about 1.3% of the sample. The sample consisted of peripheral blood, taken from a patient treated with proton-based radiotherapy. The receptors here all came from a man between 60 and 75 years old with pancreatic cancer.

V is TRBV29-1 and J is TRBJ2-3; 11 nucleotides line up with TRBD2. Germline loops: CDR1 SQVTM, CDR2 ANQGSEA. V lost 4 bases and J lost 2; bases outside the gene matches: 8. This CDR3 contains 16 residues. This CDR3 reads CSVVRLAGGTTDTQYF. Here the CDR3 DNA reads TGCAGCGTTGTCCGTCTAGCGGGAGGTACCACAGATACGCAGTATTTT.

The CDR3 DNA sequence: TGTGCCAGCAGACCACTAGCGGGACCTAGCACAGATACGCAGTATTTT. It is translated as CASRPLAGPSTDTQYF. The chain recombines TRBV11-2 with TRBJ2-3, with 10 nucleotides matching TRBD2. CDR3 length: 16 residues. Per germline, CDR1 SGHAT and CDR2 FQNNGV. J lost 0 bases, V lost 6 bases, and 6 bases had no gene match.

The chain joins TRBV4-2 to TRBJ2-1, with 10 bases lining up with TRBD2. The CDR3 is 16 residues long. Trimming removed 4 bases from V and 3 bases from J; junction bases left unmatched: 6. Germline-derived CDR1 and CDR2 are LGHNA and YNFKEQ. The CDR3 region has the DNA TGTGCCAGCAGCCCCCTAGCGGGAGCGGGCTACAATGAGCAGTTCTTC. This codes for CASSPLAGAGYNEQFF.

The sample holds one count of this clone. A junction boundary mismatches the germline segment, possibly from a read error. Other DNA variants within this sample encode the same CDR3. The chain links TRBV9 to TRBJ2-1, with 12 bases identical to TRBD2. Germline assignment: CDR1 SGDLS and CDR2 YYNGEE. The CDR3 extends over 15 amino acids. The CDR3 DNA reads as TGTGCCAGTAGCGAGACTAGCGGGAGTTTCGATGAGCAGTTCTTC. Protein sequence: CASSETSGSFDEQFF.

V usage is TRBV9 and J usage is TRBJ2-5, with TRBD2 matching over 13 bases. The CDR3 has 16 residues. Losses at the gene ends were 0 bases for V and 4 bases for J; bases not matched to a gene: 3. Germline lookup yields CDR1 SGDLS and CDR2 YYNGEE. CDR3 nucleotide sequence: TGTGCCAGCAGCGTAGGGACTAGCGGGAGCCGAGAGACCCAGTACTTC. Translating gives CASSVGTSGSRETQYF.

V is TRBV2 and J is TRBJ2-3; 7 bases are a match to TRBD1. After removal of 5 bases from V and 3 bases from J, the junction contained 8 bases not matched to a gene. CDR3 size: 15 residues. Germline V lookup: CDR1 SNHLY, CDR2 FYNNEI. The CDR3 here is CASSRQGMGTDTQYF. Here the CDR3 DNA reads TGTGCCAGCAGTCGACAGGGCATGGGAACAGATACGCAGTATTTT. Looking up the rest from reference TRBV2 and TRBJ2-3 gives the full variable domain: EPEVTQTPSHQVTQMGQEVILRCVPISNHLYFYWYRQILGQKVEFLVSFYNNEISEKSEIFDDQFSVERPDGSNFTLKIRSTKLEDSAMYFCASSRQGMGTDTQYFGPGTRLTVL.

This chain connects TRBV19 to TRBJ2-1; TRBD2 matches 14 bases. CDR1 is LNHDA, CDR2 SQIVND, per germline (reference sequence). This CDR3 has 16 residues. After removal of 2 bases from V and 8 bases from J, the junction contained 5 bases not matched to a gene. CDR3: CASSILGTSGSHEQFF. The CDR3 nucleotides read TGTGCCAGTAGTATATTAGGGACTAGCGGGAGCCATGAGCAGTTCTTC.

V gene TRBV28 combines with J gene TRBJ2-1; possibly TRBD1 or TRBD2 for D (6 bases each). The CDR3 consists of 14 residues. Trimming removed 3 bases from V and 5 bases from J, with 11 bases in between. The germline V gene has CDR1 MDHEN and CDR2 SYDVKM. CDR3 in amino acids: CASSFPGAHNEQFF. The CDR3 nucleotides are TGTGCCAGCAGTTTTCCGGGGGCACACAATGAGCAGTTCTTC.

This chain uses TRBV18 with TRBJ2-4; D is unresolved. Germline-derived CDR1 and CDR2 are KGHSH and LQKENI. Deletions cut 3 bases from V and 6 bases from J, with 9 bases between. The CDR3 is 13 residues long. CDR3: CASSPPGLNIQYF. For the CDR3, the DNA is TGTGCCAGCTCACCTCCGGGTTTAAACATTCAGTACTTC.

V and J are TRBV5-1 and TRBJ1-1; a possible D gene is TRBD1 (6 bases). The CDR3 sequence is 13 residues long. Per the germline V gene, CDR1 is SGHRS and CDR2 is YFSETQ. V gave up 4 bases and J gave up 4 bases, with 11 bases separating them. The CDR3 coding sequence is TGCGCCAGCAGCAAAGGGGGTGGCACTGAAGCTTTCTTT. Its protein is CASSKGGGTEAFF.

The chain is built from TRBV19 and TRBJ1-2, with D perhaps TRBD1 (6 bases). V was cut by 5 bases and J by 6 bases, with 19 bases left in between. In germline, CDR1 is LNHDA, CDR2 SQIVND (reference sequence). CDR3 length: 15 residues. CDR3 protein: CASSPDGQNPHGYTF. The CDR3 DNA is TGTGCCAGTAGTCCCGACGGACAGAATCCCCATGGCTACACCTTC.

This chain's CDR3 is CASSSHMGVSTEAFF. CDR3 DNA sequence: TGTGCCAGCAGCTCCCATATGGGGGTAAGCACTGAAGCTTTCTTT. This chain joins TRBV11-2 and TRBJ1-1, with D perhaps matching TRBD1 (5 bases). The V gene lost 4 bases and the J gene lost 4 bases, with 16 bases spanning the gap. CDR1 SGHAT and CDR2 FQNNGV come from the germline V gene. This CDR3 is 15 amino acids long.

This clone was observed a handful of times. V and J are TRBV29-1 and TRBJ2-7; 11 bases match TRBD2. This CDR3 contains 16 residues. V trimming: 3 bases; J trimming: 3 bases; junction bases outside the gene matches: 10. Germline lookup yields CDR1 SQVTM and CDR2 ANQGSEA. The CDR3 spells CSVENRLAGRNYEQYF. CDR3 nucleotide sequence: TGCAGCGTTGAGAACCGACTAGCGGGAAGGAACTACGAGCAGTACTTC.

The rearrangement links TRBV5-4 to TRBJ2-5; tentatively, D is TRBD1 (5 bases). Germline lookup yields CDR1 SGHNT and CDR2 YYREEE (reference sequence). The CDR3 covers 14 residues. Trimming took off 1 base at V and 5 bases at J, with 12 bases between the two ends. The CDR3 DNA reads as TGTGCCAGCAGCTTGCGTGGGGCGAAGGAGACCCAGTACTTC. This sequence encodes CASSLRGAKETQYF.

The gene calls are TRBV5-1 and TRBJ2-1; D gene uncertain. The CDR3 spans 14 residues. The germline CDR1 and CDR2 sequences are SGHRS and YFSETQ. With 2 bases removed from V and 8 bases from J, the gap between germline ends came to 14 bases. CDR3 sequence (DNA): TGCGCCAGCAGCTTCGACTCCTATAGAGATGAGCAGTTCTTC. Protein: CASSFDSYRDEQFF.

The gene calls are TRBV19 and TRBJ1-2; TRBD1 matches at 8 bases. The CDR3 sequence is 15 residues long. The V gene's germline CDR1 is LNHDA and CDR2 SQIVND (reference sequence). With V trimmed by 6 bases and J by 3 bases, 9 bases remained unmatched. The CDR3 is CASRNSPGGYYGYTF. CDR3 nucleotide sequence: TGTGCCAGTAGAAACTCCCCAGGGGGCTACTATGGCTACACCTTC.

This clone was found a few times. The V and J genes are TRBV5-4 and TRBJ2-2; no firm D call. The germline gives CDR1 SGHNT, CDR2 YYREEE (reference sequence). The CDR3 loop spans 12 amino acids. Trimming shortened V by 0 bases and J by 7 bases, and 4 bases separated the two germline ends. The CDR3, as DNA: TGTGCCAGCAGCTTGGGAAGCGGGGAGCTGTTTTTT. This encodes CASSLGSGELFF.

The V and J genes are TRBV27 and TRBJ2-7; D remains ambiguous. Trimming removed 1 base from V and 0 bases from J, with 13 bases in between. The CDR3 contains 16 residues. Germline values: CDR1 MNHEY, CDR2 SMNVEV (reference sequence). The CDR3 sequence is CASSLWVGGSSYEQYF. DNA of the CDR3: TGTGCCAGCAGTTTATGGGTAGGCGGATCCTCCTACGAGCAGTACTTC.

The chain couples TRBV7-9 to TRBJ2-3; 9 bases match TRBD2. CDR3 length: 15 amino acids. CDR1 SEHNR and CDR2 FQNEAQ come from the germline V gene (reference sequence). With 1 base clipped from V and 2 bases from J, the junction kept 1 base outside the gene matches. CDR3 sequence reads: CASSLGTSDTDTQYF. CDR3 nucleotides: TGTGCCAGCAGCTTAGGGACTAGCGACACAGATACGCAGTATTTT.

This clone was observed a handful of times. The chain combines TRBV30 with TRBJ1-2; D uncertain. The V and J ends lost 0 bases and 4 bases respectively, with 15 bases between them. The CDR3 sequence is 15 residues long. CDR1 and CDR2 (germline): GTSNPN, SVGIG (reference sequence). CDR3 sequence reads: CAWSVRRTGGYGYTF. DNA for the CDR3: TGTGCCTGGAGTGTACGACGTACTGGAGGCTATGGCTACACCTTC.

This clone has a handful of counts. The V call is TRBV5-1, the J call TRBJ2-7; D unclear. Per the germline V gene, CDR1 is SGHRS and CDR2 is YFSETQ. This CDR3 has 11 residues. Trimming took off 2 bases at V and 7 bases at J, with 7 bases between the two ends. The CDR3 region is CASSFTGEQYF. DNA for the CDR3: TGCGCCAGCAGCTTTACTGGGGAGCAGTACTTC. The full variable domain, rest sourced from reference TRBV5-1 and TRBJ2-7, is KAGVTQTPRYLIKTRGQQVTLSCSPISGHRSVSWYQQTPGQGLQFLFEYFSETQRNKGNFPGRFSGRQFSNSRSEMNVSTLELGDSALYLCASSFTGEQYFGPGTRLTVT.

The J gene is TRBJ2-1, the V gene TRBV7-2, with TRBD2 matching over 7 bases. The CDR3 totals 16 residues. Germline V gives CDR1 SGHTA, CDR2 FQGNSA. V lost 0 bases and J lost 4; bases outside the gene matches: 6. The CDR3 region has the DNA TGTGCCAGCAGCTTAGCGATAGGAGCGGGGTACAATGAGCAGTTCTTC. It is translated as CASSLAIGAGYNEQFF.

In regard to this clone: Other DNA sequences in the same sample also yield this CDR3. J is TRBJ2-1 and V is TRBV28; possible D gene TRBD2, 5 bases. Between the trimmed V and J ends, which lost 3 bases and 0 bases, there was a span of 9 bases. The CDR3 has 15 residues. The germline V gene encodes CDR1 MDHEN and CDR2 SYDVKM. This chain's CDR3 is CASSLSGSSYNEQFF. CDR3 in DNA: TGTGCCAGCAGTTTGTCGGGGAGCTCCTACAATGAGCAGTTCTTC.

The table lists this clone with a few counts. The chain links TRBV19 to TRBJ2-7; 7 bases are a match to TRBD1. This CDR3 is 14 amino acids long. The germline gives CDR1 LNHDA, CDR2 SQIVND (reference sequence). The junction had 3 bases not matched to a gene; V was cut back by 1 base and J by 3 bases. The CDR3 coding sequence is TGTGCCAGTAGTATAGGTCCAGGGGGCTACGAGCAGTACTTC. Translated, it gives CASSIGPGGYEQYF.

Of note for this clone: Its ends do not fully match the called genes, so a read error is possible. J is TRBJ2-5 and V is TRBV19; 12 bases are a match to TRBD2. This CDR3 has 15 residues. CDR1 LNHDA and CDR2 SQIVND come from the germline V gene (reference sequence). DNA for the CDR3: TGTGCCAGTAGCATAGGACTAGCGGGACAAGAGACCCAGTACTTC. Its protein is CASSIGLAGQETQYF.

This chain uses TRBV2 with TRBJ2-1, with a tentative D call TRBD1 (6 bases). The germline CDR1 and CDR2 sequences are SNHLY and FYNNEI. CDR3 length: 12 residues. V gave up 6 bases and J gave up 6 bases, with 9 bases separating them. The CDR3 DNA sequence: TGTGCCAGCAGGAGAGGGGGCAATGAGCAGTTCTTC. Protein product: CASRRGGNEQFF.

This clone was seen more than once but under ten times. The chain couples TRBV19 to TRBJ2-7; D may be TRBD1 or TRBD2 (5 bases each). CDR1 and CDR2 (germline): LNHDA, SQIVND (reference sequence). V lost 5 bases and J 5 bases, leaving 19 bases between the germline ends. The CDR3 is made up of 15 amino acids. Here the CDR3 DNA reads TGTGCCAGTAGTTCCGGGGCCTCTCTCCAAGACGAGCAGTACTTC. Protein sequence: CASSSGASLQDEQYF. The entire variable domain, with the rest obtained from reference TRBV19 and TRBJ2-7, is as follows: DGGITQSPKYLFRKEGQNVTLSCEQNLNHDAMYWYRQDPGQGLRLIYYSQIVNDFQKGDIAEGYSVSREKKESFPLTVTSAQKNPTAFYLCASSSGASLQDEQYFGPGTRLTVT.

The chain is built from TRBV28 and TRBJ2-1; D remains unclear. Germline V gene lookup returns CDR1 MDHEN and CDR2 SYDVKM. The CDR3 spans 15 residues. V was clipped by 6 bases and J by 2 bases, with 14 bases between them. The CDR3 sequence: CASSINLRTYNEQFF. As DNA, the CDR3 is TGTGCCAGCAGCATTAATTTGCGGACCTACAATGAGCAGTTCTTC.

CDR3 sequence (DNA): TGTGCCAGCAGCCCGGGAGGGAATCAGCCCCAGCATTTT. Its protein product is CASSPGGNQPQHF. J is TRBJ1-5 and V is TRBV7-6; D remains unclear. V was clipped by 5 bases and J by 4 bases, with 9 bases between them. The CDR3 contains 13 residues. Germline V gives CDR1 SGHVS, CDR2 FNYEAQ.

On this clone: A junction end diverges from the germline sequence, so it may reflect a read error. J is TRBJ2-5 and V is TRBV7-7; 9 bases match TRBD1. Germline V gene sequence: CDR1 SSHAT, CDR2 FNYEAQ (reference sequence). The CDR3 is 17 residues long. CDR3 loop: CASSSTSDRGRQDAQYF. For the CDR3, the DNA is TGTGCTAGCAGCAGTACCTCGGACAGGGGAAGACAAGATGCCCAGTACTTC.

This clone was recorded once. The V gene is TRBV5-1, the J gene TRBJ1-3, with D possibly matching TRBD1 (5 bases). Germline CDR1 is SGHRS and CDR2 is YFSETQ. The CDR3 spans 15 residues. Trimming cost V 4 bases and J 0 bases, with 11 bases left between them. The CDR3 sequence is CASSPITGSGNTIYF. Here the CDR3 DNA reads TGCGCCAGCAGCCCAATTACAGGCTCTGGAAACACCATATATTTT.

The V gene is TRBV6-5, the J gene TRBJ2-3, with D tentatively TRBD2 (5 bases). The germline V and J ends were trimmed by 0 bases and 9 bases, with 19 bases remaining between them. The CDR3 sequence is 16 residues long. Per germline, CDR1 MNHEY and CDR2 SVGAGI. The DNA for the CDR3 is TGTGCCAGCAGTTACTCGTGGCTAGCCGATCCGATGACGCAGTATTTT. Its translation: CASSYSWLADPMTQYF.